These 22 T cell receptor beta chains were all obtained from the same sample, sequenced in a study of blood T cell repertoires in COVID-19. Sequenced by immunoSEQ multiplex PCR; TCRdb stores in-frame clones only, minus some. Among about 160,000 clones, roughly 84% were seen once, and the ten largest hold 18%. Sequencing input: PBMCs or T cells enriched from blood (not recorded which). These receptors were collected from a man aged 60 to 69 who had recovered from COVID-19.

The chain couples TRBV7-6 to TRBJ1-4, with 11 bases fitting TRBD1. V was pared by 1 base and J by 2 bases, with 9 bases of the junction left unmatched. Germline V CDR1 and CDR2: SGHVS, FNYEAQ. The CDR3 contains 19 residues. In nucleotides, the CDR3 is TGTGCCAGCAGCTTAGAGACGGACAGGGGGCTTGTGACTAATGAAAAACTGTTTTTT. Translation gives CASSLETDRGLVTNEKLFF.

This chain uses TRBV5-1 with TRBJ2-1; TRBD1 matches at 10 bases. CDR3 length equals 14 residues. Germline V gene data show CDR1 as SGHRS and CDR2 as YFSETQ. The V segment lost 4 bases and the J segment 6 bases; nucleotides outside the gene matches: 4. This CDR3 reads CASSGQGGSNEQFF. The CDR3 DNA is TGCGCCAGCAGCGGACAGGGGGGGAGCAATGAGCAGTTCTTC.

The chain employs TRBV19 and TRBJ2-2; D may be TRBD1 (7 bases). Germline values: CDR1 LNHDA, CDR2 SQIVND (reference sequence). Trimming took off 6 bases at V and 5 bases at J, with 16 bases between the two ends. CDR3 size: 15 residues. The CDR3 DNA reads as TGTGCCAGTAGGACGCAGGGGGGAGTTACCGGGGAGCTGTTTTTT. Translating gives CASRTQGGVTGELFF. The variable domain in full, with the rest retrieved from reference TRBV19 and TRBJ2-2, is DGGITQSPKYLFRKEGQNVTLSCEQNLNHDAMYWYRQDPGQGLRLIYYSQIVNDFQKGDIAEGYSVSREKKESFPLTVTSAQKNPTAFYLCASRTQGGVTGELFFGEGSRLTVL.

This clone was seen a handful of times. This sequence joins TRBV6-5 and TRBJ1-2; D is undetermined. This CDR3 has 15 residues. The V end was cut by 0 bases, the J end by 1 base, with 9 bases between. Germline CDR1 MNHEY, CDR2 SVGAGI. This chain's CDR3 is CASSYSRILNYGYTF. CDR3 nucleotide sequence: TGTGCCAGCAGTTACTCCAGGATCCTTAACTATGGCTACACCTTC.

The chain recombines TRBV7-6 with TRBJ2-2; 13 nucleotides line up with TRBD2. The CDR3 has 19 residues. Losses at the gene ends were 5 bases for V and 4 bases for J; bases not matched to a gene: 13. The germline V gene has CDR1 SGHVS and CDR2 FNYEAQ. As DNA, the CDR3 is TGTGCCAGCAGCCCCGGACTAGCGGGAGCAGGGGGACCCACCGGGGAGCTGTTTTTT. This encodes CASSPGLAGAGGPTGELFF.

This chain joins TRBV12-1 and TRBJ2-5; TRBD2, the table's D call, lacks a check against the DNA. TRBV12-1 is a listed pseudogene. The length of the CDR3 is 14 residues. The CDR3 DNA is TGTGCCAGCAGCTTTGGGGCTAGCGGGGAGACCCAGTACTTC. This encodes CASSFGASGETQYF.

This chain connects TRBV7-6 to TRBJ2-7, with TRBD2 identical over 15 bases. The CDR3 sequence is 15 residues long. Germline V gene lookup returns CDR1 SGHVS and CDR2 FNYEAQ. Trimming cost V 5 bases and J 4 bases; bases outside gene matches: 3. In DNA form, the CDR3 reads TGTGCCAGCAGCCTAGGGACTAGCGGGAGGTACGAGCAGTACTTC. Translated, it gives CASSLGTSGRYEQYF. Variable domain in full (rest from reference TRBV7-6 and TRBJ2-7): GAGVSQSPRYKVTKRGQDVALRCDPISGHVSLYWYRQALGQGPEFLTYFNYEAQQDKSGLPNDRFSAERPEGSISTLTIQRTEQRDSAMYRCASSLGTSGRYEQYFGPGTRLTVT.

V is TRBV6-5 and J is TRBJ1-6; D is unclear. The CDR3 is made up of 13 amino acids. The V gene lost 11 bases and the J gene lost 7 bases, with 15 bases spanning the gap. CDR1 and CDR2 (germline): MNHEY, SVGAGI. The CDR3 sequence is CARSRDLNSPLHF. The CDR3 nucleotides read TGTGCCCGCTCCCGGGATCTCAATTCACCCCTCCACTTT.

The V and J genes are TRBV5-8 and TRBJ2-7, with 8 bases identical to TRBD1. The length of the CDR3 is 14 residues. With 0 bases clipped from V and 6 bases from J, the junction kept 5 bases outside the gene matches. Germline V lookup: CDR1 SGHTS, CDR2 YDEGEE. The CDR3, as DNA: TGTGCCAGCAGCTTGGGACTAGGGACAGGCGAGCAGTACTTC. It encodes CASSLGLGTGEQYF. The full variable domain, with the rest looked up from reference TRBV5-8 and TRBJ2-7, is EAGVTQSPTHLIKTRGQQATLRCSPISGHTSVYWYQQALGLGLQFLLWYDEGEERNRGNFPPRFSGRQFPNYSSELNVNALELEDSALYLCASSLGLGTGEQYFGPGTRLTVT.

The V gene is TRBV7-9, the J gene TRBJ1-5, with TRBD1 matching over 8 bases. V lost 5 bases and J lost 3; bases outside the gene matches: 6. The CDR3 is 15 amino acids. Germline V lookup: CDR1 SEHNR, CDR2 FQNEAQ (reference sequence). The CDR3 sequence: CASSLGTGSNQPQHF. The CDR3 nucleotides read TGTGCCAGCAGCCTTGGGACAGGATCCAATCAGCCCCAGCATTTT. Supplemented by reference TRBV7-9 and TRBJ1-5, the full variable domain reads DTGVSQNPRHKITKRGQNVTFRCDPISEHNRLYWYRQTLGQGPEFLTYFQNEAQLEKSRLLSDRFSAERPKGSFSTLEIQRTEQGDSAMYLCASSLGTGSNQPQHFGDGTRLSIL.

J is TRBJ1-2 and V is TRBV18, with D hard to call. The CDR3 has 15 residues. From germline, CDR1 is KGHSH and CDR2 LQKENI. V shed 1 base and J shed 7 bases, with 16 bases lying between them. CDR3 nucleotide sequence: TGTGCCAGCTCACCACAGGGAGGCCAACTGGGTGGCTACACCTTC. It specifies CASSPQGGQLGGYTF.

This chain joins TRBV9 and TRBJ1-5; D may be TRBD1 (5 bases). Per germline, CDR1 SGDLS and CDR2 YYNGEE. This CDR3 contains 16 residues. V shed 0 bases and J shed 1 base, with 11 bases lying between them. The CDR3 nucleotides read TGTGCCAGCAGCGTAGGTCCAGGGATCAGCAATCAGCCCCAGCATTTT. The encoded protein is CASSVGPGISNQPQHF.

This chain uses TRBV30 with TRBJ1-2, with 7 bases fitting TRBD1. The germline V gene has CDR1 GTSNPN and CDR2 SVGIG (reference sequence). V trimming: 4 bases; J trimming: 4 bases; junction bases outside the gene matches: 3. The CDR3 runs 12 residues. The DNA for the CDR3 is TGTGCCTGGACGACAGGGAGCTATGGCTACACCTTC. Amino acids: CAWTTGSYGYTF.

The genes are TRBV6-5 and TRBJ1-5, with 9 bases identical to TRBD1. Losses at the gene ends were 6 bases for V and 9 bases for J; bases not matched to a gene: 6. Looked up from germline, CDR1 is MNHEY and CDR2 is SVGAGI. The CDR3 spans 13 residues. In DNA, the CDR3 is TGTGCCAGCAGACCGACAGGGGGAGGGCCCCAGCATTTT. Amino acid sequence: CASRPTGGGPQHF.

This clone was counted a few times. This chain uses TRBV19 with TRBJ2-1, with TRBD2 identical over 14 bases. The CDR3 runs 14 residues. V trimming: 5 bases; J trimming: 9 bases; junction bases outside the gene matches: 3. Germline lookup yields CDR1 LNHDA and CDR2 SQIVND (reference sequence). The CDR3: CASSRLAGGLEQFF. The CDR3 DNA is TGTGCCAGTAGTCGACTAGCGGGAGGGCTTGAGCAGTTCTTC.

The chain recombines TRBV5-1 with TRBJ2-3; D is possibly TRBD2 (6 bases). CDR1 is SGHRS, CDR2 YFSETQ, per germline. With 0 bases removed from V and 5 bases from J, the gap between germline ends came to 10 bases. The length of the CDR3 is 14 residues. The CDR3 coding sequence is TGCGCCAGCAGCTTGGGCGGGGATAAAGATACGCAGTATTTT. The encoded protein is CASSLGGDKDTQYF. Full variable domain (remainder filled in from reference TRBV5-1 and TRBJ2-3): KAGVTQTPRYLIKTRGQQVTLSCSPISGHRSVSWYQQTPGQGLQFLFEYFSETQRNKGNFPGRFSGRQFSNSRSEMNVSTLELGDSALYLCASSLGGDKDTQYFGPGTRLTVL.

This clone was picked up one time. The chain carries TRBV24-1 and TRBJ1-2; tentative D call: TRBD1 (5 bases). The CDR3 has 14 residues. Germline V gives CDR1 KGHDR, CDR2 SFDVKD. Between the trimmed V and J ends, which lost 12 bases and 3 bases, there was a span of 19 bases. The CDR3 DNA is TGTGCCCCGCTGGGGCCGTCTCGGGACTATGGCTACACCTTC. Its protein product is CAPLGPSRDYGYTF.

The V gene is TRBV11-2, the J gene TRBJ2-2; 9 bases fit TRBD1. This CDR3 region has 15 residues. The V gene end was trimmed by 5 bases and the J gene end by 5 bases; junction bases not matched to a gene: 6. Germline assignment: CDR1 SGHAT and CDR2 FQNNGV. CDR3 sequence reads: CASSRDRAGTGELFF. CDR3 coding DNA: TGTGCCAGCAGCAGGGACAGGGCGGGAACCGGGGAGCTGTTTTTT.

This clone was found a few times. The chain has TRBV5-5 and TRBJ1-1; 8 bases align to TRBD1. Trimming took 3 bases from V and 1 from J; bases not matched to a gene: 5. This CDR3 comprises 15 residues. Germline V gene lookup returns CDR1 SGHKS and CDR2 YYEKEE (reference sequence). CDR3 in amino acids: CASSYKTGENTEAFF. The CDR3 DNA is TGTGCCAGCAGCTATAAGACAGGGGAGAACACTGAAGCTTTCTTT. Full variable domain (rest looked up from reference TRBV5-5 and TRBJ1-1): DAGVTQSPTHLIKTRGQQVTLRCSPISGHKSVSWYQQVLGQGPQFIFQYYEKEERGRGNFPDRFSARQFPNYSSELNVNALLLGDSALYLCASSYKTGENTEAFFGQGTRLTVV.

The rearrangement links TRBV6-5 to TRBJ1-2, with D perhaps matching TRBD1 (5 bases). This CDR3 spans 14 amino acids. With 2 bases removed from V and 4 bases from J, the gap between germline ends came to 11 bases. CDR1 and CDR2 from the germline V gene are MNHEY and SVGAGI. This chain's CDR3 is CASSYGGTGYGYTF. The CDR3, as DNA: TGTGCCAGCAGTTACGGCGGGACGGGCTATGGCTACACCTTC.

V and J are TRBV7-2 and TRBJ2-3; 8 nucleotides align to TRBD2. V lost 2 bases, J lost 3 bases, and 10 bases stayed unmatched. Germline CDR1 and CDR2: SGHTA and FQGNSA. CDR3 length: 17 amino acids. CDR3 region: CASSLIRGSGKTDTQYF. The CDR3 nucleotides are TGTGCCAGCAGCTTAATTCGGGGTAGCGGGAAAACAGATACGCAGTATTTT. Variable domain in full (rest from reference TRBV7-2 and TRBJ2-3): GAGVSQSPSNKVTEKGKDVELRCDPISGHTALYWYRQSLGQGLEFLIYFQGNSAPDKSGLPSDRFSAERTGGSVSTLTIQRTQQEDSAVYLCASSLIRGSGKTDTQYFGPGTRLTVL.

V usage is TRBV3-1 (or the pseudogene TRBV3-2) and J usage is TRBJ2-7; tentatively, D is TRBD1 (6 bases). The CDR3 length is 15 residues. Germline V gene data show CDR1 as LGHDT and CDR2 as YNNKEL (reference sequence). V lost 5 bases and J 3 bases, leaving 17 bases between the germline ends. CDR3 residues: CASSSPGTYIYEQYF. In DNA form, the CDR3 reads TGTGCCAGCAGCTCTCCCGGGACATACATCTACGAGCAGTACTTC.